The 6 T cell receptor beta chains reported below all come from one sample, sequenced in a study of shared clonotypes between healthy human individuals. Measured with immunoSEQ multiplex PCR; TCRdb has only the in-frame clones, and not every one. This sample carries around 1,100,000 clones, roughly 80% of them seen once, and the ten largest clones take 0.85% to 1%. The specimen was memory CD4+ T cells from PBMCs. Noted subset: CD45RA-negative fraction. The receptor source for this set is a man aged 18 to 29 in good health. Some clones in this sample may be carry-over from other donors' samples.

This clone occurred a few times. This rearrangement joins TRBV5-6 to TRBJ1-4; no clear D. CDR3 length equals 14 residues. Per the germline V gene, CDR1 is SGHDT and CDR2 is YYEEEE. V gave up 5 bases and J gave up 4 bases, with 12 bases separating them. The CDR3 nucleotides are TGTGCCAGCAGTCACCGGGCCAATAATGAAAAACTGTTTTTT. Protein: CASSHRANNEKLFF. Looking up the rest from reference TRBV5-6 and TRBJ1-4 gives the full variable domain: DAGVTQSPTHLIKTRGQQVTLRCSPKSGHDTVSWYQQALGQGPQFIFQYYEEEERQRGNFPDRFSGHQFPNYSSELNVNALLLGDSALYLCASSHRANNEKLFFGSGTQLSVL.

V usage is TRBV7-8 and J usage is TRBJ2-5; tentative D call: TRBD2 (6 bases). The CDR3 has 15 amino acids. Germline V gene data show CDR1 as SGHVS and CDR2 as FQNEAQ. V was shortened by 3 bases and J by 8 bases, with 19 bases between the two germline ends. The CDR3 is CASSLEGAQRVTQYF. The CDR3 coding sequence is TGTGCCAGCAGCTTGGAGGGAGCCCAGCGTGTTACCCAGTACTTC.

This chain uses TRBV11-2 with TRBJ1-1; D remains unclear. The CDR3 spans 13 residues. Germline V lookup: CDR1 SGHAT, CDR2 FQNNGV. V lost 3 bases and J 1 base, leaving 6 bases between the germline ends. CDR3 amino acids: CASSFSGNTEAFF. DNA for the CDR3: TGTGCCAGCAGCTTTTCGGGGAACACTGAAGCTTTCTTT. Supplemented by reference TRBV11-2 and TRBJ1-1, the full variable domain reads EAGVAQSPRYKIIEKRQSVAFWCNPISGHATLYWYQQILGQGPKLLIQFQNNGVVDDSQLPKDRFSAERLKGVDSTLKIQPAKLEDSAVYLCASSFSGNTEAFFGQGTRLTVV.

The chain carries TRBV6-1 and TRBJ2-3; TRBD2 might be the D (6 bases). Germline CDR1 and CDR2: MNHNS and SASEGT. V lost 3 bases and J lost 5, with 21 bases in between. CDR3 size: 17 residues. The chain's CDR3 is CASSENQAVRRGDTQYF. DNA of the CDR3: TGTGCCAGCAGTGAGAATCAAGCGGTCAGGAGGGGAGATACGCAGTATTTT.

This clone appeared a single time. This sequence joins TRBV28 and TRBJ2-7, with a weak D call TRBD1 (5 bases). Germline V gives CDR1 MDHEN, CDR2 SYDVKM. V lost 5 bases to trimming and J lost 2 bases, with 19 bases between them. The CDR3 consists of 16 residues. CDR3 residues: CASSSFAGSHPYEQYF. In DNA form, the CDR3 reads TGTGCCAGCAGTAGTTTCGCAGGGTCCCATCCCTACGAGCAGTACTTC.

This clone showed up just a few times. The V and J genes are TRBV7-8 and TRBJ2-5; 12 positions agree with TRBD2. The V gene's germline CDR1 is SGHVS and CDR2 FQNEAQ. J was trimmed by 5 bases and V by 5 bases; bases with no gene match: 9. The CDR3 is 16 residues long. CDR3 region: CASSPPSGRAGETQYF. For the CDR3, the DNA is TGTGCCAGCAGCCCGCCTAGCGGGAGGGCGGGGGAGACCCAGTACTTC. The entire variable domain, with the rest obtained from reference TRBV7-8 and TRBJ2-5, is as follows: GAGVSQSPRYKVAKRGQDVALRCDPISGHVSLFWYQQALGQGPEFLTYFQNEAQLDKSGLPSDRFFAERPEGSVSTLKIQRTQQEDSAVYLCASSPPSGRAGETQYFGPGTRLLVL.